This T cell receptor beta chain stems from a study of blood T cell repertoires in COVID-19. Sequencing used immunoSEQ multiplex PCR; TCRdb keeps in-frame clones, though not all of them. There are some 520,000 clones in the sample; roughly 89% occur only once, and over 0.7% lies in the top ten. There are 14 residues in the CDR3. The ends were cut back, 3 bases at V and 5 bases at J, with 12 bases in the middle. Germline V gene data show CDR1 as LGHNA and CDR2 as YNFKEQ. The rearrangement joins TRBV4-2 to TRBJ2-3, with a tentative D call TRBD1 (7 bases). The clonotype was recovered from a man between 18 and 35 years old with COVID-19, enrolled during active disease. Sequenced input: peripheral blood. CDR3 protein: CASSQRGREDTQYF. DNA of the CDR3: TGTGCCAGCAGCCAGAGGGGGCGGGAAGATACGCAGTATTTT.